Listed here are 10 T cell receptor beta chains from one sample, sequenced in a study of T-cell reconstitution after alpha-beta-depleted transplantation in children. Unique molecular identifiers were incorporated during preparation of the TCRbeta library. TCRdb re-called the PCR reads through MiXCR, storing one row per CDR3 protein. This sample has about a million distinct CDR3 sequences, with less than 30% found just once. Sequenced here: PBMCs, mostly from graft donor cells, sampled 360 days after TCRalphabeta/CD19-depleted stem cell transplant. All receptors derive from a boy in the first two years of life who had a stem cell transplant for SCID, so the T cells may come from the graft donor.

This clonotype was seen more than once but under ten times. The chain recombines TRBV5-4 with TRBJ2-5, with D tentatively TRBD1 (5 bases). CDR3 length: 13 residues. Trimming left V 6 bases short and J 7 bases short, with 16 bases between. CDR1 SGHNT and CDR2 YYREEE come from the germline V gene (reference sequence). The CDR3 sequence is CASTLQGVGTQYF. For the CDR3, the DNA is TGTGCCAGCACCCTCCAGGGTGTGGGGACCCAGTACTTC.

This clonotype came up a few times. V usage is TRBV4-2 and J usage is TRBJ2-1, with 9 bases aligning to TRBD2. CDR3 length: 17 residues. J was trimmed by 4 bases and V by 4 bases; bases with no gene match: 11. The germline CDR1 and CDR2 sequences are LGHNA and YNFKEQ. CDR3 nucleotides: TGTGCCAGCAGCCCCCAACCGGCGGGGGGGACATACAATGAGCAGTTCTTC. Protein sequence: CASSPQPAGGTYNEQFF.

This clonotype was observed a handful of times. J is TRBJ2-3 and V is TRBV29-1; 7 bases are a match to TRBD2. There are 15 residues in the CDR3. The ends lost 5 bases at V and 1 base at J; junction bases unmatched: 9. Germline lookup yields CDR1 SQVTM and CDR2 ANQGSEA. Here the CDR3 DNA reads TGCAGCGTTATCGGGTCGACTAGCCGCACAGATACGCAGTATTTT. Translated, it gives CSVIGSTSRTDTQYF.

The chain combines TRBV2 with TRBJ2-5, with unresolved D. The CDR3 runs to 12 residues. The germline V gene has CDR1 SNHLY and CDR2 FYNNEI. Trimming pared 1 base from V and 5 bases from J, leaving 5 bases between. This CDR3 reads CASSEGTETQYF. Here the CDR3 DNA reads TGTGCCAGCAGTGAAGGGACGGAGACCCAGTACTTC.

This clonotype has just a few counts. The rearrangement links TRBV2 to TRBJ1-5; possible D gene TRBD1, 6 bases. Germline V gives CDR1 SNHLY, CDR2 FYNNEI. The CDR3 is 13 residues long. Trimming pared 7 bases from V and 4 bases from J, leaving 11 bases between. CDR3: CASMKDRNQPQHF. The CDR3 nucleotides read TGTGCCAGCATGAAAGACAGGAATCAGCCCCAGCATTTT.

The chain is built from TRBV7-9 and TRBJ1-1, with 8 bases fitting TRBD1. The CDR3 contains 13 residues. V shed 2 bases, J shed 6 bases, and the junction held 2 bases outside the gene matches. Germline CDR1 reads SEHNR; CDR2 reads FQNEAQ (reference sequence). CDR3 DNA: TGTGCCAGCAGCTTACAGGGGGCGGCTGAAGCTTTCTTT. Translated: CASSLQGAAEAFF.

This clonotype was counted only a few times. The rearrangement joins TRBV5-1 to TRBJ1-6; a possible D gene is TRBD1 (5 bases). Trimming shortened V by 0 bases and J by 11 bases, and 12 bases separated the two germline ends. This CDR3 has 14 amino acids. The germline V gene has CDR1 SGHRS and CDR2 YFSETQ. Here the CDR3 DNA reads TGCGCCAGCAGCTTGGGGCAGGGAAGGCCACCCCTCCACTTT. It is translated as CASSLGQGRPPLHF.

This clonotype occurred a few times. The V call is TRBV12-3 or TRBV12-4, the J call TRBJ2-2; possibly TRBD2 for D (5 bases). V dropped 3 bases and J dropped 2 bases, with 10 bases sitting between them. The CDR3 totals 15 residues. The CDR3 DNA reads TGTGCCAGCAGTTTTGCGGGCCTTAACACCGGGGAGCTGTTTTTT. Translation: CASSFAGLNTGELFF.

With regard to this clonotype: One end of the junction varies from germline; a read error may be responsible. The rearrangement links TRBV11-2 to TRBJ2-7, with D possibly being TRBD2 (5 bases). The length of the CDR3 is 14 residues. Germline V gene data show CDR1 as SGHAT and CDR2 as FQNNGV. The CDR3 coding sequence is TGTGCCAGCAGCCCCCCCCGGGATGCTCTCGTTCCCCGCTTC. Translating it yields CASSPPRDALVPRF. The full variable domain, with the rest looked up from reference TRBV11-2 and TRBJ2-7, is EAGVAQSPRYKIIEKRQSVAFWCNPISGHATLYWYQQILGQGPKLLIQFQNNGVVDDSQLPKDRFSAERLKGVDSTLKIQPAKLEDSAVYLCASSPPRDALVPRFGPGTRLTVT.

The table lists this clonotype with a few counts. The chain links TRBV6-5 to TRBJ2-3, with D unresolved. The V end was cut by 4 bases, the J end by 2 bases, with 13 bases between. CDR3 length equals 15 residues. Looked up from germline, CDR1 is MNHEY and CDR2 is SVGAGI. CDR3 DNA sequence: TGTGCCAGCAGTTCGGACGTGACACCCACAGATACGCAGTATTTT. Protein product: CASSSDVTPTDTQYF.